Included here is one T cell receptor beta chain sequence, with context. This sample is drawn from a study of blood T cell repertoires in COVID-19. Study-wide background: Sites across the United States, Italy and Spain contributed samples from acute and convalescent COVID-19.

This CDR3 region has 16 residues. V was pared by 1 base and J by 0 bases, with 15 bases between. The germline V gene encodes CDR1 GTSNPN and CDR2 SVGIG (reference sequence). Original data processing: Scientists estimated how many nucleated cells there were by amplifying reference gene primers. Profiled with immunoSEQ multiplex PCR; TCRdb holds only in-frame clones, not every one. The DNA was the basis for D and trimming; V, J and clone size are from that table. The repertoire has about 68,000 clones, 70% to 90% of them found once; the top ten carry roughly 3.7%. The sample consisted of peripheral blood. The clonotype comes from a man aged 45-65 years with acute or convalescent COVID-19. The chain joins TRBV30 to TRBJ1-1; TRBD1 might be the D (5 bases). CDR3 sequence reads: CAWSEPWGGMNTEAFF. In DNA, the CDR3 is TGTGCCTGGAGTGAACCTTGGGGGGGTATGAACACTGAAGCTTTCTTT.